This T cell receptor beta chain was documented in a study of T cell repertoires in cytomegalovirus infection. TCRdb recomputed calls from the reads with MiXCR, one row per CDR3 protein. Of hundreds of thousands of distinct CDR3 sequences in the sample, roughly a quarter were seen once. CDR1 is MNHEY and CDR2 is SVGAGI in the germline V gene. Trimming removed 6 bases from V and 7 bases from J; junction bases left unmatched: 14. The CDR3 has 17 residues. This clonotype was observed a few times. Its cognate antigen is unknown. Study-wide results and caveats: HLA-C-restricted CMV-specific TCR beta clonotypes were dominant in the ex vivo response.

Sequences were obtained from CD8+ T cells from PBMCs. The sequence was collected from a human donor in good health (CMV status not recorded). Some clones in this sample may be carry-over from other donors' samples. J is TRBJ2-1 and V is TRBV6-5; 11 nucleotides agree with TRBD2. The CDR3 reads CASSVPFLSGGGNEQFF. The CDR3 DNA reads as TGTGCCAGCAGCGTACCGTTTCTTAGCGGGGGGGGGAATGAGCAGTTCTTC.